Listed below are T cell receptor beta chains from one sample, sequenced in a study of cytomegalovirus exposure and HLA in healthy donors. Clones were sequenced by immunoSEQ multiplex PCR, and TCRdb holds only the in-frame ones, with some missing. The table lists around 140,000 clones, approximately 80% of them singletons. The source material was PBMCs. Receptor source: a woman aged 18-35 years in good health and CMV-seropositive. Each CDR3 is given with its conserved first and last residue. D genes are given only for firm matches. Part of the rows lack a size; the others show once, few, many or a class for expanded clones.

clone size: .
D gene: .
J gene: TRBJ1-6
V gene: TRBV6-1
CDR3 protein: CASSETTNSPLHF
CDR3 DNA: TGTGCCAGCAGTGAAACAACAAATTCACCCCTCCACTTT

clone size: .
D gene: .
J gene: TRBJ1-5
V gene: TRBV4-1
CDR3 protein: CASSPVSNQPQHF
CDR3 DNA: TGCGCCAGCAGCCCCGTGAGCAATCAGCCCCAGCATTTT

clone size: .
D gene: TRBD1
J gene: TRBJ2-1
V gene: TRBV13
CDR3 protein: CASSARDRVYNEQFF
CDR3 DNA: TGTGCCAGCAGCGCACGGGACAGGGTTTACAATGAGCAGTTCTTC

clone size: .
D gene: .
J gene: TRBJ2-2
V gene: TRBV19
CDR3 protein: CASSMVRNTGELFF
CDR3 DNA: TGTGCCAGTAGTATGGTCAGGAACACCGGGGAGCTGTTTTTT

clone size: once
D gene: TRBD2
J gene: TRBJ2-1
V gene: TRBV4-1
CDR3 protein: CASSQDGLAGPEQFF
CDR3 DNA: TGCGCCAGCAGCCAAGATGGACTAGCGGGCCCAGAGCAGTTCTTC

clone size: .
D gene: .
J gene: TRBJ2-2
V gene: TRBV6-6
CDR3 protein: CASSYRRQGTGELFF
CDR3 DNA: TGTGCCAGCAGTTACCGTAGGCAGGGCACCGGGGAGCTGTTTTTT

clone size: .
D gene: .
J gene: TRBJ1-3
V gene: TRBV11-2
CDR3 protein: CASSLLSGPGGGNTIYF
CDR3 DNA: TGTGCCAGCAGCTTACTCTCGGGCCCGGGGGGCGGAAACACCATATATTTT

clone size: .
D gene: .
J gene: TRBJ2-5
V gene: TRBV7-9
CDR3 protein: CASSLRQGRETQYF
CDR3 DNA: TGTGCCAGCAGCTTACGTCAGGGTAGGGAGACCCAGTACTTC

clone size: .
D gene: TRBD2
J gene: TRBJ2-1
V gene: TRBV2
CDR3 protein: CASSRTSGVPREQFF
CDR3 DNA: TGTGCCAGCAGTCGGACTAGCGGGGTACCTAGAGAGCAGTTCTTC

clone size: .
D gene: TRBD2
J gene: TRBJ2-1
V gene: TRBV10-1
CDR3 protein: CASSESGLAGLQEQFF
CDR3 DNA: TGCGCCAGCAGTGAGAGTGGACTAGCGGGACTCCAAGAGCAGTTCTTC

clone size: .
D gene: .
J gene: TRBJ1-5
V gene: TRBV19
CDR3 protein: CASGDISNQPQHF
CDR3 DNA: TGTGCCAGCGGGGACATTAGCAATCAGCCCCAGCATTTT

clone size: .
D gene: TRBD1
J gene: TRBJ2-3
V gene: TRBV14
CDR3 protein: CATSGTGYTDTQYF
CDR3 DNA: TGTGCCACCTCCGGGACAGGGTACACAGATACGCAGTATTTT

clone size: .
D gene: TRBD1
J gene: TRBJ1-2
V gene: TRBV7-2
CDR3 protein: CASSLVVGTGVGYTF
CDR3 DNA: TGTGCCAGCAGCTTAGTGGTCGGGACAGGGGTCGGCTACACCTTC

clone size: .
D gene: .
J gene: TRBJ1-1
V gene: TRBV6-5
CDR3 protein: CASSYSLRNTEAFF
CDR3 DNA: TGTGCCAGCAGTTACTCGTTGCGGAACACTGAAGCTTTCTTT

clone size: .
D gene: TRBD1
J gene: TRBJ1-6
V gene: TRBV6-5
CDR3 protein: CASRRTGENSPLHF
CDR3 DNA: TGTGCCAGCAGGCGAACAGGGGAAAATTCACCCCTCCACTTT

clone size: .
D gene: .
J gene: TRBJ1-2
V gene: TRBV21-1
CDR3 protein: CASSKVRFSGYGYTF
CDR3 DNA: TGTGCCAGCAGCAAAGTAAGGTTTTCGGGCTATGGCTACACCTTC

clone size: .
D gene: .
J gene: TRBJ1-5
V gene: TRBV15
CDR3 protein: CATSRGGSNQPQHF
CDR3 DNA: TGTGCCACCAGCAGAGGAGGGAGTAATCAGCCCCAGCATTTT

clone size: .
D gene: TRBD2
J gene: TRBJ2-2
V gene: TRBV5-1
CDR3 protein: CASSRESGGYQGGELFF
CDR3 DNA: TGCGCCAGCAGCCGAGAAAGCGGGGGTTATCAAGGCGGGGAGCTGTTTTTT

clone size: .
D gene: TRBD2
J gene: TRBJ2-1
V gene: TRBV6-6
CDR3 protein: CASSYPGLAGGKEQFF
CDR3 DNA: TGTGCCAGCAGTTACCCAGGACTAGCGGGGGGCAAAGAGCAGTTCTTC

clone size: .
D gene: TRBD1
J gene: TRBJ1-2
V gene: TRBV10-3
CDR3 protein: CAISVGGGGGLSNYGYTF
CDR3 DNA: TGTGCCATCAGTGTTGGGGGAGGAGGGGGCCTTTCTAACTATGGCTACACCTTC

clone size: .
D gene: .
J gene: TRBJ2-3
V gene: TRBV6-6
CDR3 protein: CASSYPASTDTQYF
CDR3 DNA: TGTGCCAGCAGTTACCCCGCGAGCACAGATACGCAGTATTTT

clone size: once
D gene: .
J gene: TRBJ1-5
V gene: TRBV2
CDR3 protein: CASSERPGGDQPQHF
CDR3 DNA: TGTGCCAGCAGTGAGAGGCCTGGGGGCGATCAGCCCCAGCATTTT

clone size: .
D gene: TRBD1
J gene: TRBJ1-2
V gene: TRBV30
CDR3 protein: CACRGDSRYGYTF
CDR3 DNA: TGTGCCTGCCGCGGGGACAGCCGCTATGGCTACACCTTC

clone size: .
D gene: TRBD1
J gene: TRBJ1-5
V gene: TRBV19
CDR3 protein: CARVTGQTSNQPQHF
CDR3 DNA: TGTGCCAGGGTGACAGGGCAAACTAGCAATCAGCCCCAGCATTTT

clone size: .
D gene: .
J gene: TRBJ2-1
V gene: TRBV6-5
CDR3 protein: CASSYGAGPSYNEQFF
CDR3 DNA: TGTGCCAGCAGTTACGGGGCGGGGCCCTCCTACAATGAGCAGTTCTTC

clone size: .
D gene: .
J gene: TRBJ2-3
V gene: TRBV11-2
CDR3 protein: CASSLGPGLTDTQYF
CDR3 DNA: TGTGCCAGCAGCTTAGGACCCGGACTCACAGATACGCAGTATTTT

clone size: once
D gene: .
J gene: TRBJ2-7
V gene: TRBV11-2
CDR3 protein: CASSLQGRSEQYF
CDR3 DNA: TGTGCCAGCAGCCTACAGGGGAGGTCCGAGCAGTACTTC

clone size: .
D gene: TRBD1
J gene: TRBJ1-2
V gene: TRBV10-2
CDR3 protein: CASSESGGGQGYTF
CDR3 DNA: TGCGCCAGCAGTGAGTCCGGAGGGGGCCAAGGCTACACCTTC

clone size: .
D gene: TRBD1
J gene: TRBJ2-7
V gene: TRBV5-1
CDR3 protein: CASKFGTGGYEQYF
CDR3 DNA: TGCGCCAGCAAATTCGGGACAGGGGGGTACGAGCAGTACTTC

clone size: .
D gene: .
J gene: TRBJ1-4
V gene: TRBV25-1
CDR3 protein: CASSERWQGGEKLFF
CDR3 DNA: TGTGCCAGCAGTGAACGTTGGCAGGGAGGTGAAAAACTGTTTTTT

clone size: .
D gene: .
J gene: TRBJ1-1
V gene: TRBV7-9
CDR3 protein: CASSGADSGNTEAFF
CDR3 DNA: TGTGCCAGCAGCGGGGCGGACAGCGGGAACACTGAAGCTTTCTTT

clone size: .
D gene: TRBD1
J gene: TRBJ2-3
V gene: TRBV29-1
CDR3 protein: CSVGDRGSTDTQYF
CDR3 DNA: TGCAGCGTGGGGGACAGGGGAAGCACAGATACGCAGTATTTT

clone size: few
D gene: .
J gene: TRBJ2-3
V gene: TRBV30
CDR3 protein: CAWRSQADSTDTQYF
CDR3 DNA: TGTGCCTGGAGATCGCAGGCCGATAGCACAGATACGCAGTATTTT

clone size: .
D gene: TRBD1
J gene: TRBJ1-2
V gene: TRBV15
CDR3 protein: CATSRDRGWEGYTF
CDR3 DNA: TGTGCCACCAGCAGGGACAGGGGGTGGGAAGGCTACACCTTC

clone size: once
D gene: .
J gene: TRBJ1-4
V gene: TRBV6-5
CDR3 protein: CASSREKTNEKLFF
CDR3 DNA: TGTGCCAGCAGTCGCGAAAAAACTAATGAAAAACTGTTTTTT

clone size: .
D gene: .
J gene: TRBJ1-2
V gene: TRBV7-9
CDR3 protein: CSSSFAARGPYGYTF
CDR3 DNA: TGTTCCAGCAGCTTCGCAGCCAGGGGTCCCTATGGCTACACCTTC

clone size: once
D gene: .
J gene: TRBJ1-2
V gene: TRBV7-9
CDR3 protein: CASSQDSKYGYTF
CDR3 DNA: TGTGCCAGCAGCCAGGACAGCAAGTATGGCTACACCTTC

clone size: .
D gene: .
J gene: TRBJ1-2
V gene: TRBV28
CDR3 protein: CASSYRVLGYTF
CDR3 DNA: TGTGCCAGCAGCTACAGGGTTCTTGGCTACACCTTC

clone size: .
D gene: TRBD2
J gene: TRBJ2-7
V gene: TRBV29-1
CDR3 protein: CSVHGLANYEQYF
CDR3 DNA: TGCAGCGTCCACGGACTAGCGAACTACGAGCAGTACTTC

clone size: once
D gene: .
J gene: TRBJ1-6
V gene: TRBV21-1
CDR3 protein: CASSKKGGHSYNSPLHF
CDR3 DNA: TGTGCCAGCAGCAAAAAAGGGGGACACTCCTATAATTCACCCCTCCACTTT

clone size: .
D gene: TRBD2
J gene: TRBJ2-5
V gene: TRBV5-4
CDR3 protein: CASSRGTSTGKETQYF
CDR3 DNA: TGTGCCAGCAGCCGGGGGACTAGCACTGGTAAAGAGACCCAGTACTTC

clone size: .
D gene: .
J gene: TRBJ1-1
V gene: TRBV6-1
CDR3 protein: CASSEGVGVMNTEAFF
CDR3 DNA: TGTGCCAGCAGTGAAGGGGTCGGAGTGATGAACACTGAAGCTTTCTTT

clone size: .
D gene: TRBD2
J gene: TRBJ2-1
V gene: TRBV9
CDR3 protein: CASSPSGTSGSPGNEQFF
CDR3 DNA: TGTGCCAGCAGCCCCTCCGGGACTAGCGGGAGCCCCGGGAATGAGCAGTTCTTC